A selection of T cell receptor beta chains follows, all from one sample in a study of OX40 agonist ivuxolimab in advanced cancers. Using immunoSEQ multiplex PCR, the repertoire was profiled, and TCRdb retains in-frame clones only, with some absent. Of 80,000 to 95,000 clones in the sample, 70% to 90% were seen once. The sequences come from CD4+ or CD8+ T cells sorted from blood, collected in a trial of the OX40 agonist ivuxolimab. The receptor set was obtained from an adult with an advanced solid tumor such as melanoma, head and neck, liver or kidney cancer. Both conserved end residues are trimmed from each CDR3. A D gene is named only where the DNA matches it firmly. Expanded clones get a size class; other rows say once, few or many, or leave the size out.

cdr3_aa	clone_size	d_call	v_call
ASSVGAGGETQY	-	-	TRBV9
ASRSFGQGRNEKLF	-	TRBD1	TRBV2
ASSGVTGELF	-	-	TRBV7-3
ASRRDLSGANVLT	-	-	TRBV2
ASSLRTGWNTGELF	-	TRBD1	TRBV28
ASSPQAGSTDTQY	once	-	TRBV7-3
ASSDPGLGSYEQY	-	TRBD2	TRBV6-6
ATRVGDTQY	once	-	TRBV10-3
ASSFGTGQVFSGQF	-	TRBD1	TRBV5-8
ASSLGMSDSTDTQY	-	-	TRBV13
ASSLARLAGVETGELF	-	TRBD2	TRBV11-2
ASISSFNEQF	-	-	TRBV27
ASSEAGVGTIYNEQF	-	-	TRBV6-1
ASSSQSAGEGDTQY	-	TRBD2	TRBV28
ASSPEGGSSSGANVLT	-	-	TRBV11-2
ASSQDPTRGTQY	-	-	TRBV4-3
ASSQGQALNSPLH	-	TRBD1	TRBV5-4
ASSSAYEQY	-	-	TRBV11-2
ASSGNANTGELF	-	-	TRBV19
ASSERLAGDYEQY	-	TRBD2	TRBV25-1
ASSDRDSQPQH	once	TRBD1	TRBV18
ASSLTLSAGYNEQF	-	-	TRBV14